One and the same sample provided the 19 T cell receptor beta chains below, sequenced in a study of CD8+CD57+ T cells in acquired aplastic anemia. Flow cytometry had shown expanded CD8+CD57+ cells in the patients chosen for sequencing. Genomic DNA, serving as template, underwent TCR beta VDJ and CDR3 profiling. In TCRdb, the reads were re-called with MiXCR into one record per CDR3 protein. The sample includes 100,000 to 150,000 distinct CDR3 sequences, 30% to 45% seen only once; the top ten take under 3%. Specimen: sorted CD4+, CD8+, or CD8+CD57+ T cells (not recorded which) from PBMCs. The receptors here all came from a human donor with aplastic anemia.

The chain carries TRBV19 and TRBJ1-1; no definite D call. The V end lost 1 base, the J end lost 2 bases, and 5 bases lay between the germline ends. This CDR3 is 13 amino acids long. Per germline, CDR1 LNHDA and CDR2 SQIVND (reference sequence). In DNA form, the CDR3 reads TGTGCCAGTAGTATAGGGACCAACACTGAAGCTTTCTTT. Translated, it gives CASSIGTNTEAFF. Supplemented by reference TRBV19 and TRBJ1-1, the full variable domain reads DGGITQSPKYLFRKEGQNVTLSCEQNLNHDAMYWYRQDPGQGLRLIYYSQIVNDFQKGDIAEGYSVSREKKESFPLTVTSAQKNPTAFYLCASSIGTNTEAFFGQGTRLTVV.

Note on this clonotype: This may be a read error: a much more frequent sequence differs by one nucleotide. The chain combines TRBV5-8 with TRBJ2-5; possible D gene TRBD2, 5 bases. The length of the CDR3 is 14 residues. The germline gives CDR1 SGHTS, CDR2 YDEGEE. DNA of the CDR3: TGTGCCGGCAGCTTGGCCGGGGTTGGGGAGACCCAGTACTTC. Encoded protein: CAGSLAGVGETQYF.

This clonotype was counted at least ten times. This sequence joins TRBV24-1 and TRBJ2-1; possibly TRBD2 for D (6 bases). The V gene lost 1 base and the J gene lost 5 bases, with 8 bases spanning the gap. The CDR3 has 14 amino acids. The germline CDR1 and CDR2 sequences are KGHDR and SFDVKD. The CDR3 here is CATSDFGGHNEQFF. The CDR3 nucleotides read TGTGCCACCAGTGATTTCGGGGGACACAATGAGCAGTTCTTC.

This chain links TRBV7-3 with TRBJ1-4, with a tentative D call TRBD1 (5 bases). The ends were cut back, 6 bases at V and 8 bases at J, with 13 bases in the middle. The CDR3 is 13 amino acids. CDR1 is SGHTA, CDR2 FQGTGA, per germline. The CDR3 DNA reads TGTGCCAGCAGTGGGCAGGGACTAGAAAAACTGTTTTTT. It codes for CASSGQGLEKLFF.

The chain carries TRBV2 and TRBJ2-7; TRBD2 might be the D (5 bases). The CDR3 runs to 12 residues. Germline CDR1 reads SNHLY; CDR2 reads FYNNEI. The V end was cut by 6 bases, the J end by 5 bases, with 11 bases between. CDR3 sequence reads: CASRTIGDEQYF. For the CDR3, the DNA is TGTGCCAGCAGGACGATCGGGGACGAGCAGTACTTC.

This clonotype came up many times. This rearrangement joins TRBV11-2 to TRBJ2-5; no definite D call. The V gene's germline CDR1 is SGHAT and CDR2 FQNNGV. The V gene lost 2 bases and the J gene lost 2 bases, with 9 bases spanning the gap. This CDR3 region has 14 residues. CDR3 in DNA: TGTGCCAGCAGCTTATGGTCCCCACAAGAGACCCAGTACTTC. The encoded protein is CASSLWSPQETQYF.

The table lists this clonotype with many counts. This chain connects TRBV4-1 to TRBJ1-2; the match to TRBD1 covers 11 bases. Germline values: CDR1 MGHRA, CDR2 YSYEKL. The CDR3 sequence is 18 residues long. V shed 3 bases and J 1 base; nucleotides not matched to a gene: 10. This CDR3 is CASSQARDRGTYNYGYTF. CDR3 DNA: TGCGCCAGCAGCCAGGCCCGGGACAGGGGGACCTATAACTATGGCTACACCTTC.

This clonotype was seen repeatedly, ten times or more. CDR3 amino acids: CASSPRGNLDTQYF. In nucleotides, the CDR3 is TGTGCCAGCAGCCCCCGGGGGAATCTAGATACGCAGTATTTT. This sequence joins TRBV7-6 and TRBJ2-3, with a weak D call TRBD2 (6 bases). Trimming took off 5 bases at V and 5 bases at J, with 14 bases between the two ends. Germline V CDR1 and CDR2: SGHVS, FNYEAQ. The length of the CDR3 is 14 residues.

In its sample, this clonotype was seen many times. The gene calls are TRBV5-1 and TRBJ1-4; tentative D call: TRBD1 (6 bases). V lost 3 bases and J lost 3, with 15 bases in between. The CDR3 is 16 residues long. The germline CDR1 and CDR2 sequences are SGHRS and YFSETQ. In DNA, the CDR3 is TGCGCCAGCAGCTCCGGACAGCCAGGGCCTAATGAAAAACTGTTTTTT. This codes for CASSSGQPGPNEKLFF.

This clonotype was found many times. The gene calls are TRBV20-1 and TRBJ1-1; D ambiguous. The V gene lost 5 bases and the J gene lost 4 bases, with 14 bases spanning the gap. The CDR3 runs 13 residues. Germline V gene lookup returns CDR1 DFQATT and CDR2 SNEGSKA (reference sequence). For the CDR3, the DNA is TGCAGTGCTCCCCGTTCCCGGGGCACTGAAGCTTTCTTT. Amino acids: CSAPRSRGTEAFF.

This clonotype has ten or more counts. V usage is TRBV4-1 and J usage is TRBJ1-2; D unclear. CDR3 length: 18 residues. Germline V gives CDR1 MGHRA, CDR2 YSYEKL. Trimming took off 4 bases at V and 1 base at J, with 22 bases between the two ends. CDR3 protein: CASSPVTKGSSDNYGYTF. The CDR3 DNA reads TGCGCCAGCAGCCCGGTTACTAAGGGAAGCAGTGATAACTATGGCTACACCTTC.

This clonotype has a count of ten or more. The chain uses TRBV19 and TRBJ1-2; D not resolved. The CDR3 covers 15 residues. V shed 7 bases and J shed 4 bases, with 19 bases lying between them. The V gene's germline CDR1 is LNHDA and CDR2 SQIVND (reference sequence). The CDR3 DNA reads TGTGCCAGTAAGTCGGGGTACCTACAGCTCTATGGCTACACCTTC. It translates to CASKSGYLQLYGYTF.

The J gene is TRBJ1-1, the V gene TRBV19; D is possibly TRBD1 (5 bases). The ends were cut back, 5 bases at V and 7 bases at J, with 14 bases in the middle. CDR1 is LNHDA, CDR2 SQIVND, per germline (reference sequence). The CDR3 spans 13 residues. The CDR3 region is CASSGYRQLEAFF. CDR3 sequence (DNA): TGTGCCAGTAGTGGATACAGACAGCTTGAAGCTTTCTTT.

This clonotype was recorded a few times. The chain uses TRBV15 and TRBJ2-3; the D is unclear. This CDR3 is 20 amino acids long. Trimming pared 0 bases from V and 1 base from J, leaving 23 bases between. Germline V gene data show CDR1 as LNHNV and CDR2 as YYDKDF (reference sequence). In DNA, the CDR3 is TGTGCCACCAGCAGAGATGGGCGGCTGGCAGACCCCCAGGGCACAGATACGCAGTATTTT. Encoded protein: CATSRDGRLADPQGTDTQYF.

Remarks on this clonotype: With a much larger clone just one base away, this may be a read error. The genes are TRBV20-1 and TRBJ1-1; D is unclear. V lost 0 bases, J lost 1 base, and 15 bases lay in between. Germline CDR1 is DFQATT and CDR2 is SNEGSKA (reference sequence). The CDR3 runs to 16 residues. DNA of the CDR3: TGCAGTGCTAGAGACAGCTACCCTACCGAGAACACTGAAGCTTTCTTT. Its translation is CSARDSYPTENTEAFF.

This clonotype occurred many times. This may come from a read error, since a much larger clone is one base off. The genes are TRBV7-9 and TRBJ1-3; D is unresolved. Between the trimmed V and J ends, which lost 2 bases and 4 bases, there was a span of 3 bases. Germline V CDR1 and CDR2: SEHNR, FQNEAQ (reference sequence). CDR3 length: 12 residues. In DNA form, the CDR3 reads TGTGCCAGCAGCTTACAGGGAAACACCATATATTTT. Residues: CASSLQGNTIYF.

V and J are TRBV6-1 and TRBJ1-3; D is ambiguous. Germline CDR1 MNHNS, CDR2 SASEGT. The CDR3 is 15 residues long. V was clipped by 7 bases and J by 0 bases, with 13 bases between them. As DNA, the CDR3 is TGTGCCAGCAACCGACGGGGATTCTCTGGAAACACCATATATTTT. It codes for CASNRRGFSGNTIYF.

The V call is TRBV11-1, the J call TRBJ2-7; weak D call: TRBD1 (5 bases). CDR3 length equals 16 residues. Per germline, CDR1 SGHAT and CDR2 FQDESV (reference sequence). With 5 bases removed from V and 0 bases from J, the gap between germline ends came to 17 bases. The CDR3 DNA sequence: TGTGCCAGCAGCCCCCAAGTGGGGCCCCCCTCCTACGAGCAGTACGTC. Residues: CASSPQVGPPSYEQYV.

The chain employs TRBV4-2 and TRBJ1-1; 8 bases line up with TRBD1. The ends lost 4 bases at V and 0 bases at J; junction bases unmatched: 7. The CDR3 covers 16 residues. Germline CDR1 LGHNA, CDR2 YNFKEQ. CDR3 DNA sequence: TGTGCCAGCAGCCTAGGACAGGGAGGGATGAACACTGAAGCTTTCTTT. It translates to CASSLGQGGMNTEAFF.